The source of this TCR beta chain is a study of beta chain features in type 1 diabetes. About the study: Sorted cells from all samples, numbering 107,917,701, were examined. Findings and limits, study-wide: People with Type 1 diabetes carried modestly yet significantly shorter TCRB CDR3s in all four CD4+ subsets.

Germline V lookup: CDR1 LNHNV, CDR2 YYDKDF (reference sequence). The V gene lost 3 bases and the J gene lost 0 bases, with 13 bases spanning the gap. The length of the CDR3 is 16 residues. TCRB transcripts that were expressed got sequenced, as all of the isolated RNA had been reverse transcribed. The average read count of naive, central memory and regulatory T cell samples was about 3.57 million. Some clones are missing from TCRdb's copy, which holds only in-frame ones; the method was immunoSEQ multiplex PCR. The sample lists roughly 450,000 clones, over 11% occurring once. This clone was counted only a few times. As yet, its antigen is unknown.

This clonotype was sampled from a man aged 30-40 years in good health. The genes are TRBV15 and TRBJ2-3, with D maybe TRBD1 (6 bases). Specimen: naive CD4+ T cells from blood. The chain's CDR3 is CATSRPGQGSTDTQYF. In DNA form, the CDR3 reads TGTGCCACCAGCAGGCCGGGTCAGGGGAGCACAGATACGCAGTATTTT.